These 19 T cell receptor beta chains originate from one sample sequenced in a study of CD8+ T cells in alopecia areata. Extracted from the samples, RNA was reverse transcribed into cDNA to serve as the sequencing template. Clones were read by immunoSEQ multiplex PCR, and TCRdb kept only the in-frame ones, dropping some. The table lists 200,000 to 250,000 clones, around 65% of them singletons. Treatment described: oral pan-JAK inhibitor, 5-10 mg twice daily. The sample here was CD4+ T cells sorted from blood, taken at approximately week 42, from a patient treated with tofacitinib. These receptor sequences come from a human donor with alopecia areata.

The J gene is TRBJ2-1, the V gene TRBV5-1; 7 nucleotides match TRBD1. Germline CDR1 SGHRS, CDR2 YFSETQ. With V trimmed by 4 bases and J by 4 bases, 5 bases remained unmatched. This CDR3 comprises 14 residues. The CDR3 is CASSVRDSYNEQFF. CDR3 bases: TGCGCCAGCAGCGTCCGGGACAGTTACAATGAGCAGTTCTTC. The variable domain in full, with the rest retrieved from reference TRBV5-1 and TRBJ2-1, is KAGVTQTPRYLIKTRGQQVTLSCSPISGHRSVSWYQQTPGQGLQFLFEYFSETQRNKGNFPGRFSGRQFSNSRSEMNVSTLELGDSALYLCASSVRDSYNEQFFGPGTRLTVL.

This clone was seen more than once but under ten times. This chain connects TRBV29-1 to TRBJ2-6; unclear D gene. CDR3 length equals 14 residues. V was trimmed by 4 bases and J by 0 bases, leaving 7 bases between them. CDR1 SQVTM and CDR2 ANQGSEA come from the germline V gene. The CDR3 region is CSVAQDSGANVLTF. CDR3 DNA: TGCAGCGTTGCTCAGGACTCTGGGGCCAACGTCCTGACTTTC.

This clone was recorded only once. The V call is TRBV2, the J call TRBJ2-2, with unresolved D. CDR3 length equals 12 residues. V gave up 8 bases and J gave up 8 bases, with 12 bases separating them. The germline CDR1 and CDR2 sequences are SNHLY and FYNNEI. In DNA form, the CDR3 reads TGTGCCAGCGTTCCCCAAAGGGGGGAGCTGTTTTTT. This gives the protein CASVPQRGELFF.

This chain joins TRBV29-1 and TRBJ2-1; 9 bases are shared with TRBD2. The CDR3 loop spans 15 amino acids. After removal of 2 bases from V and 5 bases from J, the junction contained 7 bases not matched to a gene. CDR1 is SQVTM and CDR2 is ANQGSEA in the germline V gene. CDR3 in amino acids: CSVERGLAGNNEQFF. The CDR3 DNA sequence: TGCAGCGTTGAAAGAGGGCTAGCGGGGAACAATGAGCAGTTCTTC.

The rearrangement joins TRBV29-1 to TRBJ1-6, with TRBD1 identical over 7 bases. Germline CDR1 SQVTM, CDR2 ANQGSEA. J gave up 9 bases and V 5 bases, and 10 bases lay outside the gene matches. The CDR3 loop spans 14 amino acids. CDR3 bases: TGCAGCGTTCGGGACAGTCGCTTAGGTTCACCCCTCCACTTT. As protein: CSVRDSRLGSPLHF. The full variable domain, in which reference TRBV29-1 and TRBJ1-6 provide the parts outside the CDR3, is SAVISQKPSRDICQRGTSLTIQCQVDSQVTMMFWYRQQPGQSLTLIATANQGSEATYESGFVIDKFPISRPNLTFSTLTVSNMSPEDSSIYLCSVRDSRLGSPLHFGNGTRLTVT.

This clone has a handful of counts. The chain couples TRBV5-6 to TRBJ2-2; D not resolved. V was shortened by 4 bases and J by 6 bases, with 10 bases between the two germline ends. The CDR3 totals 13 residues. From germline, CDR1 is SGHDT and CDR2 YYEEEE. CDR3 bases: TGTGCCAGCAGCGGAACAGTACCCGGGGAGCTGTTTTTT. Translated: CASSGTVPGELFF. The variable domain in full, with the rest retrieved from reference TRBV5-6 and TRBJ2-2, is DAGVTQSPTHLIKTRGQQVTLRCSPKSGHDTVSWYQQALGQGPQFIFQYYEEEERQRGNFPDRFSGHQFPNYSSELNVNALLLGDSALYLCASSGTVPGELFFGEGSRLTVL.

The rearrangement links TRBV20-1 to TRBJ2-7, with D unclear. V lost 5 bases, J lost 3 bases, and 8 bases lay in between. This CDR3 has 11 amino acids. Germline CDR1 reads DFQATT; CDR2 reads SNEGSKA (reference sequence). The CDR3 spells CSALDRYEQYF. CDR3 sequence (DNA): TGCAGTGCTCTCGACCGCTACGAGCAGTACTTC.

This clone was detected once. The chain has TRBV15 and TRBJ2-6; possible D gene TRBD1, 5 bases. The CDR3 is 16 residues long. V was clipped by 3 bases and J by 0 bases, with 9 bases between them. Germline V gene lookup returns CDR1 LNHNV and CDR2 YYDKDF (reference sequence). This CDR3 is CATSRDRGSGANVLTF. The CDR3 DNA reads TGTGCCACCAGCAGGGATAGGGGCTCTGGGGCCAACGTCCTGACTTTC.

This clone was observed once. The chain joins TRBV30 to TRBJ1-6, with a weak D call TRBD1 (5 bases). V lost 1 base to trimming and J lost 4 bases, with 11 bases between them. CDR1 GTSNPN and CDR2 SVGIG come from the germline V gene (reference sequence). This CDR3 spans 15 amino acids. The CDR3 coding sequence is TGTGCCTGGAGTGGTACAGGAGTTTATAATTCACCCCTCCACTTT. This codes for CAWSGTGVYNSPLHF.

The chain's CDR3 is CSVVSPSLSGNTIYF. CDR3 in DNA: TGCAGCGTTGTAAGTCCATCACTCTCTGGAAACACCATATATTTT. The rearrangement links TRBV29-1 to TRBJ1-3; D not certain. The CDR3 length is 15 residues. CDR1 and CDR2 (germline): SQVTM, ANQGSEA. V lost 4 bases and J lost 0, with 13 bases in between.

The V gene is TRBV5-6, the J gene TRBJ2-3; 10 nucleotides agree with TRBD2. This CDR3 has 15 residues. Trimming cost V 4 bases and J 4 bases; bases outside gene matches: 6. Germline CDR1 SGHDT, CDR2 YYEEEE. This CDR3 reads CASSPSGGASDTQYF. The CDR3 nucleotides are TGTGCCAGCAGCCCGAGCGGGGGGGCGTCAGATACGCAGTATTTT. Drawing the rest from reference TRBV5-6 and TRBJ2-3, the complete variable domain is DAGVTQSPTHLIKTRGQQVTLRCSPKSGHDTVSWYQQALGQGPQFIFQYYEEEERQRGNFPDRFSGHQFPNYSSELNVNALLLGDSALYLCASSPSGGASDTQYFGPGTRLTVL.

This rearrangement joins TRBV30 to TRBJ2-3; D ambiguous. Germline CDR1 and CDR2: GTSNPN and SVGIG (reference sequence). V lost 2 bases, J lost 4 bases, and 13 bases lay in between. This CDR3 region has 14 residues. The CDR3 sequence is CAWSRSAFSDTQYF. The CDR3 DNA reads TGTGCCTGGAGTAGATCCGCTTTCTCAGATACGCAGTATTTT.

V usage is TRBV30 and J usage is TRBJ2-2, with D possibly TRBD1 on 5 matching bases. V was pared by 1 base and J by 1 base, with 13 bases between. The CDR3 runs 16 residues. The germline V gene has CDR1 GTSNPN and CDR2 SVGIG (reference sequence). The CDR3 coding sequence is TGTGCCTGGAGTGAGGGCAGGGTAATGAACACCGGGGAGCTGTTTTTT. Amino acids: CAWSEGRVMNTGELFF. The variable domain in full, completed from reference TRBV30 and TRBJ2-2, reads SQTIHQWPATLVQPVGSPLSLECTVEGTSNPNLYWYRQAAGRGLQLLFYSVGIGQISSEVPQNLSASRPQDRQFILSSKKLLLSDSGFYLCAWSEGRVMNTGELFFGEGSRLTVL.

The J gene is TRBJ1-2, the V gene TRBV30; 9 bases align to TRBD1. The V segment lost 2 bases and the J segment 6 bases; nucleotides outside the gene matches: 7. This CDR3 contains 14 residues. Looked up from germline, CDR1 is GTSNPN and CDR2 is SVGIG (reference sequence). The CDR3 coding sequence is TGTGCCTGGAGTTATCAGACAGGGGGTAATGGCTACACCTTC. As protein: CAWSYQTGGNGYTF.

V usage is TRBV27 and J usage is TRBJ2-2, with no clear D. Trimming removed 0 bases at V and 5 bases at J, with 16 bases between. CDR1 is MNHEY and CDR2 is SMNVEV in the germline V gene (reference sequence). The CDR3 loop spans 17 amino acids. The CDR3 loop reads CASSLSRLDMRTGELFF. The CDR3 bases are TGTGCCAGCAGTTTATCCCGTCTTGATATGCGGACCGGGGAGCTGTTTTTT.

The chain carries TRBV2 and TRBJ2-7, with 7 nucleotides matching TRBD1. CDR3 length equals 14 residues. V lost 4 bases and J lost 2; bases outside the gene matches: 5. Germline V CDR1 and CDR2: SNHLY, FYNNEI. CDR3 sequence (DNA): TGTGCCAGCAGTGTTGGGACAGACCCCTACGAGCAGTACTTC. Amino acid sequence: CASSVGTDPYEQYF.

V usage is TRBV6-6 and J usage is TRBJ2-2, with 11 bases matching TRBD1. The V and J ends lost 6 bases and 7 bases, in that order; junction bases with no gene match: 7. The length of the CDR3 is 15 residues. CDR1 and CDR2 from the germline V gene are MNHNY and SVGAGI (reference sequence). The CDR3: CASRPGQGVFGELFF. CDR3 sequence (DNA): TGTGCCAGCAGACCGGGACAGGGGGTTTTCGGGGAGCTGTTTTTT.

The chain is built from TRBV15 and TRBJ2-7, with 9 bases matching TRBD2. Germline V lookup: CDR1 LNHNV, CDR2 YYDKDF (reference sequence). Trimming removed 3 bases from V and 3 bases from J; junction bases left unmatched: 9. The length of the CDR3 is 16 residues. The CDR3 DNA follows: TGTGCCACCAGCAGCGGTAGCGGGGGACAATACTACGAGCAGTACTTC. Its translation is CATSSGSGGQYYEQYF.

The V call is TRBV29-1, the J call TRBJ1-1, with 8 bases matching TRBD1. The junction had 10 bases not matched to a gene; V was cut back by 6 bases and J by 4 bases. This CDR3 has 14 residues. The germline V gene has CDR1 SQVTM and CDR2 ANQGSEA. CDR3 loop: CSVGSRGRGTEAFF. In nucleotides, the CDR3 is TGCAGCGTGGGGTCCAGGGGGCGCGGCACTGAAGCTTTCTTT.